These 24 T cell receptor beta chains originate from one sample sequenced in a study of T cell changes during pregnancy in multiple sclerosis. Sequencing used immunoSEQ multiplex PCR; TCRdb keeps in-frame clones, though not all of them. Of around 50,000 clones listed, 94% are singletons. Sequencing used CD4+ T cells from peripheral blood mononuclear cells, obtained in the first trimester of pregnancy. These receptors all come from a female donor with multiple sclerosis, enrolled in a pregnancy study.

The J gene is TRBJ2-5, the V gene TRBV27; 8 bases align to TRBD1. After removal of 4 bases from V and 2 bases from J, the junction contained 6 bases not matched to a gene. Germline V gene sequence: CDR1 MNHEY, CDR2 SMNVEV (reference sequence). The CDR3 is made up of 15 amino acids. Here the CDR3 reads CASSSVDREQETQYF. The CDR3 region has the DNA TGTGCCAGCAGTTCCGTGGACAGGGAACAAGAGACCCAGTACTTC.

The chain links TRBV7-2 to TRBJ1-1; weak D call: TRBD1 (5 bases). In germline, CDR1 is SGHTA, CDR2 FQGNSA. There are 13 residues in the CDR3. Trimming pared 3 bases from V and 4 bases from J, leaving 9 bases between. The DNA for the CDR3 is TGTGCCAGCAGCTTTCGCGGGGGCACTGAAGCTTTCTTT. Its translation: CASSFRGGTEAFF.

V is TRBV5-1 and J is TRBJ1-4, with 10 bases identical to TRBD1. Per germline, CDR1 SGHRS and CDR2 YFSETQ. V trimming: 5 bases; J trimming: 5 bases; junction bases outside the gene matches: 9. The length of the CDR3 is 16 residues. The CDR3 nucleotides read TGCGCCAGCAGGCCCGGGACAGGGGATTTCAATGAAAAACTGTTTTTT. Protein: CASRPGTGDFNEKLFF.

The chain uses TRBV7-6 and TRBJ2-1; a weak D match, TRBD2 (5 bases). Per germline, CDR1 SGHVS and CDR2 FNYEAQ. The CDR3 length is 18 residues. V lost 4 bases to trimming and J lost 3 bases, with 22 bases between them. Written as DNA, the CDR3 is TGTGCCAGCAGCTCTACTTCATCATTTGGACTGGTCTACAATGAGCAGTTCTTC. Its translation: CASSSTSSFGLVYNEQFF. The whole variable domain, remainder taken from reference TRBV7-6 and TRBJ2-1, is GAGVSQSPRYKVTKRGQDVALRCDPISGHVSLYWYRQALGQGPEFLTYFNYEAQQDKSGLPNDRFSAERPEGSISTLTIQRTEQRDSAMYRCASSSTSSFGLVYNEQFFGPGTRLTVL.

This clone has just one count. This sequence joins TRBV7-8 and TRBJ1-1; D perhaps matches TRBD1 (6 bases). CDR1 is SGHVS, CDR2 FQNEAQ, per germline. This CDR3 has 14 residues. With 5 bases removed from V and 4 bases from J, the gap between germline ends came to 14 bases. The CDR3 DNA reads TGTGCCAGCAGCCTCCGGTGGGGGCCCACTGAAGCTTTCTTT. Translating it yields CASSLRWGPTEAFF.

The rearrangement links TRBV29-1 to TRBJ2-1; 11 nucleotides agree with TRBD2. From germline, CDR1 is SQVTM and CDR2 ANQGSEA. The CDR3 consists of 15 residues. CDR3 region: CTSLVAGGPYNEQFF. CDR3 nucleotides: TGCACCTCGTTGGTAGCGGGGGGGCCATACAATGAGCAGTTCTTC.

CDR3 coding DNA: TGTGCCTGGACAGAGGCGCAGGGGCCCTACGAGCAGTACTTC. Translation: CAWTEAQGPYEQYF. The V gene is TRBV30, the J gene TRBJ2-7; TRBD1 is a possible D gene (6 bases). The CDR3 spans 14 residues. V lost 4 bases, J lost 2 bases, and 15 bases lay in between. Germline values: CDR1 GTSNPN, CDR2 SVGIG (reference sequence).

V is TRBV7-8 and J is TRBJ2-3; no firm D call. V lost 2 bases and J 2 bases, leaving 11 bases between the germline ends. Germline V lookup: CDR1 SGHVS, CDR2 FQNEAQ. The CDR3 covers 15 residues. CDR3 residues: CASSLTPGITDTQYF. DNA for the CDR3: TGTGCCAGCAGCTTAACGCCGGGTATCACAGATACGCAGTATTTT.

This clone has just one count. The chain has TRBV27 and TRBJ1-5, with a weak D call TRBD1 (5 bases). Germline V CDR1 and CDR2: MNHEY, SMNVEV (reference sequence). This CDR3 comprises 15 residues. V was pared by 3 bases and J by 4 bases, with 13 bases between. CDR3 bases: TGTGCCAGCAGTTTTCGCAGGGCCCAAAATCAGCCCCAGCATTTT. The encoded protein is CASSFRRAQNQPQHF.

The rearrangement joins TRBV6-1 to TRBJ1-2, with D maybe TRBD1 (6 bases). This CDR3 is built from 15 residues. Germline assignment: CDR1 MNHNS and CDR2 SASEGT. The germline V and J ends were trimmed by 7 bases and 0 bases, with 15 bases remaining between them. The CDR3 loop reads CASILQGRANYGYTF. The CDR3 nucleotides read TGTGCCAGCATTTTGCAGGGGAGGGCTAACTATGGCTACACCTTC.

The chain uses TRBV29-1 and TRBJ1-6; 9 bases line up with TRBD1. Germline CDR1 SQVTM, CDR2 ANQGSEA. The CDR3 has 13 amino acids. The J segment lost 10 bases and the V segment lost 7 bases, leaving 8 bases of the junction unmatched. CDR3 residues: CSAQTGGESPLHF. Written as DNA, the CDR3 is TGCAGCGCCCAGACAGGGGGTGAATCACCCCTCCACTTT.

The chain uses TRBV9 and TRBJ2-3, with D perhaps matching TRBD1 (6 bases). Germline V lookup: CDR1 SGDLS, CDR2 YYNGEE. The V end lost 0 bases, the J end lost 0 bases, and 17 bases lay between the germline ends. This CDR3 region has 18 residues. The DNA of the CDR3 is TGTGCCAGCAGCGTAGGGTTGTTGGGGGCGATTAGCACAGATACGCAGTATTTT. Residues: CASSVGLLGAISTDTQYF.

V gene TRBV18 combines with J gene TRBJ1-1, with D perhaps TRBD1 (6 bases). V was trimmed by 2 bases and J by 0 bases, leaving 13 bases between them. The germline gives CDR1 KGHSH, CDR2 LQKENI. The CDR3 totals 16 residues. This CDR3 reads CASSPKDSLMNTEAFF. CDR3 nucleotides: TGTGCCAGCTCACCAAAGGACAGTCTAATGAACACTGAAGCTTTCTTT. The whole variable domain, filled in from reference TRBV18 and TRBJ1-1, reads NAGVMQNPRHLVRRRGQEARLRCSPMKGHSHVYWYRQLPEEGLKFMVYLQKENIIDESGMPKERFSAEFPKEGPSILRIQQVVRGDSAAYFCASSPKDSLMNTEAFFGQGTRLTVV.

The rearrangement joins TRBV2 to TRBJ1-2; no reliable D call. The ends were cut back, 1 base at V and 8 bases at J, with 8 bases in the middle. The CDR3 loop spans 12 amino acids. The germline V gene has CDR1 SNHLY and CDR2 FYNNEI. This CDR3 is CASSEVGEGYTF. As DNA, the CDR3 is TGTGCCAGCAGTGAAGTGGGAGAAGGCTACACCTTC.

The chain uses TRBV27 and TRBJ1-5; 10 nucleotides match TRBD1. CDR1 is MNHEY, CDR2 SMNVEV, per germline (reference sequence). V lost 3 bases, J lost 5 bases, and 7 bases stayed unmatched. The CDR3 runs to 16 residues. The CDR3 DNA is TGTGCCAGCAGTTTTCTGGGGACAGGGGTAGATCAGCCCCAGCATTTT. This codes for CASSFLGTGVDQPQHF.

This clone has a single count. The chain joins TRBV5-1 to TRBJ2-3; 8 positions match TRBD2. Germline CDR1 and CDR2: SGHRS and YFSETQ. The CDR3 runs to 15 residues. With 3 bases clipped from V and 4 bases from J, the junction kept 7 bases outside the gene matches. The CDR3 is CASSYTGGPPDTQYF. The CDR3 DNA reads as TGCGCCAGCAGCTATACGGGGGGGCCCCCAGATACGCAGTATTTT.

This chain joins TRBV7-2 and TRBJ1-6; 11 bases map to TRBD1. Trimming cost V 6 bases and J 9 bases; bases outside gene matches: 10. CDR3 length: 16 residues. Germline CDR1 SGHTA, CDR2 FQGNSA. The CDR3 bases are TGTGCCAGCAGTTTCAGGAGGGGACAGGGGGTTTCACCCCTCCACTTT. This encodes CASSFRRGQGVSPLHF. Combining the CDR3 with reference TRBV7-2 and TRBJ1-6 gives the whole variable domain GAGVSQSPSNKVTEKGKDVELRCDPISGHTALYWYRQSLGQGLEFLIYFQGNSAPDKSGLPSDRFSAERTGGSVSTLTIQRTQQEDSAVYLCASSFRRGQGVSPLHFGNGTRLTVT.

V and J are TRBV21-1 and TRBJ2-3; the table's D call of TRBD1 was not tested on the DNA. TRBV21-1 is tagged as a pseudogene. This CDR3 spans 15 amino acids. The CDR3 region is CASSKVEGVQDTQYF. The CDR3 region has the DNA TGTGCCAGCAGCAAAGTTGAGGGGGTCCAGGATACGCAGTATTTT.

The chain couples TRBV10-3 to TRBJ2-7; 12 nucleotides match TRBD2. Per the germline V gene, CDR1 is ENHRY and CDR2 is SYGVKD. The CDR3 runs to 13 residues. V shed 10 bases, J shed 2 bases, and the junction held 3 bases outside the gene matches. The CDR3 DNA reads TGTGCCAGTCTAGCGGGGGGGGCCTACGAGCAGTACTTC. Its protein is CASLAGGAYEQYF.

The V gene is TRBV19, the J gene TRBJ1-1, with D unclear. V shed 4 bases and J shed 1 base, with 4 bases lying between them. Germline CDR1 LNHDA, CDR2 SQIVND (reference sequence). The CDR3 is 12 residues long. The CDR3 sequence is CASSRQNTEAFF. As DNA, the CDR3 is TGTGCCAGTAGTAGACAGAACACTGAAGCTTTCTTT.

This clone appeared once. The gene calls are TRBV9 and TRBJ1-1, with unresolved D. The V gene's germline CDR1 is SGDLS and CDR2 YYNGEE. The CDR3 runs 13 residues. With 3 bases removed from V and 0 bases from J, the gap between germline ends came to 6 bases. This CDR3 reads CASSANLNTEAFF. In DNA form, the CDR3 reads TGTGCCAGCAGCGCCAATCTGAACACTGAAGCTTTCTTT. The full variable domain, its missing parts supplied by reference TRBV9 and TRBJ1-1, is DSGVTQTPKHLITATGQRVTLRCSPRSGDLSVYWYQQSLDQGLQFLIQYYNGEERAKGNILERFSAQQFPDLHSELNLSSLELGDSALYFCASSANLNTEAFFGQGTRLTVV.

The chain is built from TRBV14 and TRBJ2-5, with unresolved D. Germline lookup yields CDR1 SGHDN and CDR2 FVKESK. V was cut by 2 bases and J by 9 bases, with 13 bases left in between. CDR3 size: 13 residues. CDR3 DNA sequence: TGTGCCAGCAGCCAAAGTACAGCTTCTTCCCAGTACTTC. Its translation is CASSQSTASSQYF.

This clone is deemed medium-sized (0.01 to 0.1%). The chain is built from TRBV5-1 and TRBJ1-2, with 7 bases that match TRBD1. CDR1 and CDR2 (germline): SGHRS, YFSETQ. V was clipped by 3 bases and J by 0 bases; unmatched bases: 5. The CDR3 is 15 amino acids. CDR3 nucleotides: TGCGCCAGCAGCTCGAGACAGGGAGCTAACTATGGCTACACCTTC. It is translated as CASSSRQGANYGYTF.

This clone was seen just once. The chain couples TRBV2 to TRBJ2-7, with TRBD1 matching 10 bases. The J segment lost 4 bases and the V segment lost 5 bases, leaving 5 bases of the junction unmatched. Germline CDR1 is SNHLY and CDR2 is FYNNEI. CDR3 length: 14 residues. The DNA of the CDR3 is TGTGCCAGCAGTCTGACAGGGGGCGCGTACGAGCAGTACTTC. Protein: CASSLTGGAYEQYF.